Listed below are T cell receptor beta chains from one sample, sequenced in a study of T cell responses to AZD1222 COVID-19 vaccine. Profiled with immunoSEQ multiplex PCR; TCRdb holds only in-frame clones, not every one. The table records some 95,000 clones, just under 90% of them present only once. Sequencing used peripheral blood, obtained on day 0 of MenACWY control vaccination. The source of these receptors is an adult in good health. CDR3s include the opening cysteine and the closing phenylalanine or tryptophan. A D gene is named only where the DNA matches it firmly. Size is omitted from some rows. Given values are once, few, many or a class for expanded clones.

>TRBV7-3|-|-|TRBJ2-7
CASSLSPFSYEQYF
TGTGCCAGCAGCTTAAGCCCCTTCTCCTACGAGCAGTACTTC
>TRBV19|TRBD1|-|TRBJ1-4
CASSRPGQGPREKLFF
TGTGCCAGTAGTAGACCCGGACAGGGCCCAAGGGAAAAACTGTTTTTT
>TRBV7-9|-|-|TRBJ1-2
CASSFSTALYGYTF
TGTGCCAGCAGCTTTTCGACAGCCCTCTATGGCTACACCTTC
>TRBV6-2/TRBV6-3|-|-|TRBJ1-6
CASSSQVRSPLHF
TGTGCCAGCAGTTCGCAGGTCCGCTCACCCCTCCACTTT
>TRBV27|-|-|TRBJ2-2
CASSLFWNRIGPNTGELFF
TGTGCCAGCAGTTTATTCTGGAACCGTATAGGACCAAACACCGGGGAGCTGTTTTTT
>TRBV29-1|-|-|TRBJ1-1
CSVERSVANTEAFF
TGCAGCGTTGAAAGGTCAGTAGCGAACACTGAAGCTTTCTTT
>TRBV4-1|-|-|TRBJ2-1
CASSQPQGFYEQFF
TGCGCCAGCAGCCAACCCCAGGGATTCTATGAGCAGTTCTTC
>TRBV3-1/TRBV3-2|-|-|TRBJ2-2
CASSQSLLPTGELFF
TGTGCCAGCAGCCAAAGCCTGCTACCCACCGGGGAGCTGTTTTTT
>TRBV19|-|-|TRBJ1-2
CASSISSGEGGYTF
TGTGCCAGTAGTATTTCTTCCGGGGAGGGTGGCTACACCTTC
>TRBV29-1|-|-|TRBJ2-3
CSVGDFPRVTDTQYF
TGCAGCGTTGGGGACTTCCCTCGGGTTACAGATACGCAGTATTTT
>TRBV3-1/TRBV3-2|-|-|TRBJ1-2
CASSQVRTWDWANYGYTF
TGTGCCAGCAGCCAAGTAAGGACTTGGGACTGGGCCAACTATGGCTACACCTTC
>TRBV28|-|-|TRBJ1-1
CASTLGGWNTEAFF
TGTGCCAGCACCCTTGGGGGTTGGAACACTGAAGCTTTCTTT
>TRBV7-9|-|-|TRBJ2-5
CASSPGVGQETQYF
TGTGCCAGCAGCCCGGGGGTCGGCCAAGAGACCCAGTACTTC
>TRBV7-9|TRBD1|-|TRBJ2-6
CASSSHRGPGANVLTF
TGTGCCAGCAGCTCACACAGGGGACCTGGGGCCAACGTCCTGACTTTC
>TRBV18|-|-|TRBJ1-6
CASSPTGYNSPLHF
TGTGCCAGCTCCCCGACAGGATATAATTCACCCCTCCACTTT
>TRBV5-4|-|-|TRBJ2-1
CANPPFYNEQFF
TGTGCCAACCCCCCGTTCTACAATGAGCAGTTCTTC
>TRBV5-1|TRBD2|-|TRBJ2-2
CASSPGLAGGRANTGELFF
TGCGCCAGCAGCCCGGGACTAGCGGGGGGGCGCGCGAACACCGGGGAGCTGTTTTTT
>TRBV14|-|-|TRBJ2-7
CASSQGYEQYF
TGTGCCAGCAGCCAAGGCTACGAGCAGTACTTC
>TRBV4-3|TRBD1|-|TRBJ1-6
CASSQGQGGTSPLHF
TGCGCCAGCAGCCAGGGACAGGGGGGAACTTCACCCCTCCACTTT
>TRBV11-3|-|-|TRBJ1-6
CASSLGGSSPLHF
TGTGCCAGCAGCTTGGGGGGAAGCTCACCCCTCCACTTT
>TRBV11-2|-|-|TRBJ1-6
CASSQRDTVFPLHF
TGTGCCAGCAGTCAAAGGGACACGGTCTTCCCCCTCCACTTT
>TRBV4-1|-|-|TRBJ1-1
CASSQEPNIREAFF
TGCGCCAGCAGCCAAGAACCAAACATCCGTGAAGCTTTCTTT
>TRBV11-2|-|-|TRBJ2-7
CASSLVGGVFDEQYF
TGTGCCAGCAGCTTAGTGGGCGGGGTTTTTGACGAGCAGTACTTC
>TRBV27|-|-|TRBJ2-3
CASSLHRGGRTDTQYF
TGTGCCAGCAGTTTACACCGGGGTGGTCGGACAGATACGCAGTATTTT
>TRBV4-1|-|-|TRBJ1-1
CASSPGNTEAFF
TGCGCCAGCAGCCCAGGGAACACTGAAGCTTTCTTT
>TRBV4-3|-|-|TRBJ2-2
CAVGGGDTGELFF
TGCGCCGTAGGAGGGGGGGACACCGGGGAGCTGTTTTTT
>TRBV9|-|-|TRBJ1-1
CASSVDERMEAFF
TGTGCCAGCAGCGTAGATGAACGGATGGAAGCTTTCTTT
>TRBV7-2|-|-|TRBJ1-4
CASRRGSTNEKLFF
TGTGCCAGCAGGAGGGGTTCGACTAATGAAAAACTGTTTTTT
>TRBV7-9|-|-|TRBJ2-1
CASSLVVEQFF
TGTGCCAGCAGCTTAGTGGTTGAGCAGTTCTTC
>TRBV5-6|TRBD1|few|TRBJ1-5
CASSLGTGGSPQHF
TGTGCCAGCAGTCTAGGGACAGGGGGTTCGCCCCAGCATTTT
>TRBV6-5|-|-|TRBJ2-3
CASSYGPYTSTDTQYF
TGTGCCAGCAGTTATGGCCCCTACACTAGCACAGATACGCAGTATTTT
>TRBV19|TRBD2|once|TRBJ2-7
CASSISLTSGTYEQYF
TGTGCCAGTAGTATATCTCTGACTAGCGGCACCTACGAGCAGTACTTC
>TRBV9|TRBD2|-|TRBJ2-1
CASSGRELAGDYNEQFF
TGTGCCAGCAGCGGCCGTGAACTAGCGGGAGACTACAATGAGCAGTTCTTC
>TRBV7-2|-|-|TRBJ2-2
CASSLTYLGGTGELFF
TGTGCCAGCAGCTTGACATACCTAGGGGGGACCGGGGAGCTGTTTTTT
>TRBV15|TRBD1|-|TRBJ1-1
CATSRELDRGNTEAFF
TGTGCCACCAGCAGAGAACTGGACAGGGGGAACACTGAAGCTTTCTTT
>TRBV5-1|TRBD1|-|TRBJ2-3
CASSLAVGQGGADTQYF
TGCGCCAGCAGCTTGGCTGTGGGACAGGGTGGTGCAGATACGCAGTATTTT
>TRBV28|-|-|TRBJ1-5
CASSPDDSQQPQHF
TGTGCCAGCAGTCCGGATGACAGCCAACAGCCCCAGCATTTT
>TRBV13|TRBD1|once|TRBJ1-2
CASSLGQGPSYGYTF
TGTGCCAGCAGCTTAGGACAGGGGCCATCCTATGGCTACACCTTC
>TRBV6-5|-|-|TRBJ2-7
CASSWTHGYEQYF
TGTGCCAGCAGCTGGACTCACGGGTACGAGCAGTACTTC
>TRBV28|-|once|TRBJ2-2
CASSLLMNTGELFF
TGTGCCAGCAGTTTACTGATGAACACCGGGGAGCTGTTTTTT